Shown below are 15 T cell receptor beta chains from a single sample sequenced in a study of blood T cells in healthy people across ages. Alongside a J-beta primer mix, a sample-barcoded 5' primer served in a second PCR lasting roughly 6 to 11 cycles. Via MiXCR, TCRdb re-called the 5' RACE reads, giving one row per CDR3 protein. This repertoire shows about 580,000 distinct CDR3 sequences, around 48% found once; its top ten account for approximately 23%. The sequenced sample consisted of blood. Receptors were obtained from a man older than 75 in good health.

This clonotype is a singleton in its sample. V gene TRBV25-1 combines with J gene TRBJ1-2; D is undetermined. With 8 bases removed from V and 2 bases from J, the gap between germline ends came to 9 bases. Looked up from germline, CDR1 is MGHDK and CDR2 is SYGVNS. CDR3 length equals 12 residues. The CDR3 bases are TGTGCCAGCCTCAACAGAAACTATGGCTACACCTTC. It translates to CASLNRNYGYTF.

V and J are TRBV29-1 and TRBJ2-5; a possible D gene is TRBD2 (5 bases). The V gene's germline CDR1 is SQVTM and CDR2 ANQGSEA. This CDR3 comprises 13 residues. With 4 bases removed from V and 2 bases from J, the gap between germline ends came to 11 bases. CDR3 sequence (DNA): TGCAGCGTTGGGCGGGTACTACAAGAGACCCAGTACTTC. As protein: CSVGRVLQETQYF. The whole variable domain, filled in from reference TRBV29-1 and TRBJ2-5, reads SAVISQKPSRDICQRGTSLTIQCQVDSQVTMMFWYRQQPGQSLTLIATANQGSEATYESGFVIDKFPISRPNLTFSTLTVSNMSPEDSSIYLCSVGRVLQETQYFGPGTRLLVL.

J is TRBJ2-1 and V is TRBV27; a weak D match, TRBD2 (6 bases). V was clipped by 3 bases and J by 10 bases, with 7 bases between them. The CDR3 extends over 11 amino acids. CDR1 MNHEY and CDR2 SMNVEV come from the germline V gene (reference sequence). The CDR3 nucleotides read TGTGCCAGCAGTTTTGCGGGGGAGCAGTTCTTC. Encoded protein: CASSFAGEQFF.

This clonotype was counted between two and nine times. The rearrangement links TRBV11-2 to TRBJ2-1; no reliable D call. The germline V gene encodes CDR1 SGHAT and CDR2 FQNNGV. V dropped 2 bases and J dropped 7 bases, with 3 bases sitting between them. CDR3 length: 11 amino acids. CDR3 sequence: CASSLMNEQFF. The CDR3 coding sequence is TGTGCCAGCAGCTTAATGAATGAGCAGTTCTTC.

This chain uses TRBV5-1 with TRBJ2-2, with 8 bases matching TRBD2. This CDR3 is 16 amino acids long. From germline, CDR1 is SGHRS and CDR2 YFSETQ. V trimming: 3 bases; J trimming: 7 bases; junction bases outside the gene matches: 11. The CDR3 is CASSYTGTRVGGELFF. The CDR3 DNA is TGCGCCAGCAGCTACACCGGGACTAGAGTAGGCGGGGAGCTGTTTTTT.

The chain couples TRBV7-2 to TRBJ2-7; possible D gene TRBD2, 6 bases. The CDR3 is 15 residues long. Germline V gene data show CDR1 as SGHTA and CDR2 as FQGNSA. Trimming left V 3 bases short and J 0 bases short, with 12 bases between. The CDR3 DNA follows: TGTGCCAGCAGCTTTCAGGTGGAGGGCTCCTACGAGCAGTACTTC. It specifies CASSFQVEGSYEQYF.

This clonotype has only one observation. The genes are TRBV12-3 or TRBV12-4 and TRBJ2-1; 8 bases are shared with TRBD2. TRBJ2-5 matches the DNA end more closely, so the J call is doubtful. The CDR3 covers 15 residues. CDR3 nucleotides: TGTGCCAGCAGTTTTAACGGGGGGGTACTGGAGACCCAGTACTTC. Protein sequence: CASSFNGGVLETQYF.

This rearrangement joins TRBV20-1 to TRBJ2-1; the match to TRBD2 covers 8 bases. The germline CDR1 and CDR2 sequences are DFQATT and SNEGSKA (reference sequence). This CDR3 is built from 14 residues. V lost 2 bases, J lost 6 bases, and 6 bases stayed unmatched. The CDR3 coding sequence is TGCAGTGCTAGACGCCTAGCGGGCTTCAATGAGCAGTTCTTC. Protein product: CSARRLAGFNEQFF.

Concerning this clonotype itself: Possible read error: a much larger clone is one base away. The DNA for the CDR3 is TGTGCCAGCAGTTACTTCACTAGCGGGAGGAATGAGCGGTTCTTC. The encoded protein is CASSYFTSGRNERFF. The chain is built from TRBV6-6 and TRBJ2-1, with 12 nucleotides matching TRBD2. This CDR3 region has 15 residues. CDR1 is MNHNY, CDR2 SVGAGI, per germline (reference sequence).

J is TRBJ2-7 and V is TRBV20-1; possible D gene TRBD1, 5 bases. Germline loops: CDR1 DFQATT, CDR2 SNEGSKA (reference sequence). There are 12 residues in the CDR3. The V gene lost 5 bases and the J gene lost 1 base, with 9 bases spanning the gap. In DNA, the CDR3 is TGCAGTGCTGAGGACACGTCCTACGAGCAGTACTTC. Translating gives CSAEDTSYEQYF.

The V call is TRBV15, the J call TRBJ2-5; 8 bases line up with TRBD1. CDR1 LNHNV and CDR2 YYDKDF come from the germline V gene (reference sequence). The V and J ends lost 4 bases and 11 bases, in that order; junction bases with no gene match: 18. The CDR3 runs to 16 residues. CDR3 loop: CATSKNRDRTLNEQYF. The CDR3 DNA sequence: TGTGCCACCAGCAAAAACCGGGACAGGACCCTCAATGAGCAGTACTTC.

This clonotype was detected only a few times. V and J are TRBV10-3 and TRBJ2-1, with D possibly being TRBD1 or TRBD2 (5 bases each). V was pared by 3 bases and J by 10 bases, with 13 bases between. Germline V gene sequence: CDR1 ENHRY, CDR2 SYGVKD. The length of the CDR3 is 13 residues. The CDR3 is CAISDRERGEQFF. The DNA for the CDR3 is TGTGCCATCAGTGACAGGGAACGAGGGGAGCAGTTCTTC.

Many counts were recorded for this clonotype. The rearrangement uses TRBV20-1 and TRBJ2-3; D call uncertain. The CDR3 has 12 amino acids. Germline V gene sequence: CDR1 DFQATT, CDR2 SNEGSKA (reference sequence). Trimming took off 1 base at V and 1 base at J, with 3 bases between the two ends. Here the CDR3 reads CSARAGTDTQYF. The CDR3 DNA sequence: TGCAGTGCTAGAGCTGGCACAGATACGCAGTATTTT.

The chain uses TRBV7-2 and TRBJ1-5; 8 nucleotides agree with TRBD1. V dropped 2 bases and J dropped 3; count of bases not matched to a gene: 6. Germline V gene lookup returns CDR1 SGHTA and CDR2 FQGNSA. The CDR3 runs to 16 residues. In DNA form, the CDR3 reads TGTGCCAGCAGCTTATCGGCAGGGGGCATCAATCAGCCCCAGCATTTT. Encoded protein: CASSLSAGGINQPQHF.

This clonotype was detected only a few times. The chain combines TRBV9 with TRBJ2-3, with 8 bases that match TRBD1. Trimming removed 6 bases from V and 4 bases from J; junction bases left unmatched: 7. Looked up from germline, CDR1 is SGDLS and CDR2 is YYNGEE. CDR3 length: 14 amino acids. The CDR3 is CASTLTGDADTQYF. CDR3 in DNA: TGTGCCAGCACCCTGACAGGGGATGCAGATACGCAGTATTTT.